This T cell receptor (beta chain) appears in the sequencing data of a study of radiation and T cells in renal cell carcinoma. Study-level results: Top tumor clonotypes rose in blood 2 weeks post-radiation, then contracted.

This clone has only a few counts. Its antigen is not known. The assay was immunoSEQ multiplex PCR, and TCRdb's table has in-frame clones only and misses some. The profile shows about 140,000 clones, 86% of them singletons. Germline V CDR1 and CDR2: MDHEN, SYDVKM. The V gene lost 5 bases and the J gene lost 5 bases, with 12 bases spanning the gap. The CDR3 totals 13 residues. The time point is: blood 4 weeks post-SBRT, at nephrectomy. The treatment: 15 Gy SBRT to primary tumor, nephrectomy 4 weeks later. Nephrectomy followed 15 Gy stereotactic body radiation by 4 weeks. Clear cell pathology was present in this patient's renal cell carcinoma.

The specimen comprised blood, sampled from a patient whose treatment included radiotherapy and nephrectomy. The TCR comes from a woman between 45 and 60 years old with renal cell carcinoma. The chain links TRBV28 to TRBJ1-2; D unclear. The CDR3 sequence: CASSTQRSYGYTF. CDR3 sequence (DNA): TGTGCCAGCAGTACACAGCGTTCGTATGGCTACACCTTC.